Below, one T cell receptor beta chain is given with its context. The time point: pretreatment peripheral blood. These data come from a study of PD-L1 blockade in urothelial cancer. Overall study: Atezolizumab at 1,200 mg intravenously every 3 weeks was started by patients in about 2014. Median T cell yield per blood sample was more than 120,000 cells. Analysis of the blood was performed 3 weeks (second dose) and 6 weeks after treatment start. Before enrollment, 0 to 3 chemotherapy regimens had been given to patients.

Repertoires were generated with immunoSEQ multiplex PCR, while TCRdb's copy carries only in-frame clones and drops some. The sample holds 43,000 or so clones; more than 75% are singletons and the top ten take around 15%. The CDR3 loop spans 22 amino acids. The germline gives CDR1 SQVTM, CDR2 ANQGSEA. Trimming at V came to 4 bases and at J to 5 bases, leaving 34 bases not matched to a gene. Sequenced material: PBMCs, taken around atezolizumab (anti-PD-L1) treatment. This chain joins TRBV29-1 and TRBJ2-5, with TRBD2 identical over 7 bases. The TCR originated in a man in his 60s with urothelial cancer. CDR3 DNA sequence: TGCAGCGTTGTGGTCCACAGTGTTTCGTCGGTTGTTGAGCGGGGACTTTCGGAGACCCAGTACTTC. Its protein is CSVVVHSVSSVVERGLSETQYF.